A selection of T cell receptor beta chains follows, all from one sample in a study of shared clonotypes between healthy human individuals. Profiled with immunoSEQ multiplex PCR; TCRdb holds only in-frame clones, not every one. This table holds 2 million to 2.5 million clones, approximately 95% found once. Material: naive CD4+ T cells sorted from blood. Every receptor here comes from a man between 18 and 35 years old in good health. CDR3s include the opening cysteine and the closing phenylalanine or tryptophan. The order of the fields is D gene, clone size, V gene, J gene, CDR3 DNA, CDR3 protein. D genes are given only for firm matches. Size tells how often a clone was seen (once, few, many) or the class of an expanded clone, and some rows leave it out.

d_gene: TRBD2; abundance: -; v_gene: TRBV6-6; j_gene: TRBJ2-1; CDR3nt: TGTGCCAGCACCGTAGCGGGAAGCTCCTACAATGAGCAGTTCTTC; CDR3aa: CASTVAGSSYNEQFF
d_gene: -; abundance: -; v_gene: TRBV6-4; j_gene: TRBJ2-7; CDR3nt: TGTGCCAGCCTACCCGGGACCCCGCCGGGGGAGCAGTACTTC; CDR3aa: CASLPGTPPGEQYF
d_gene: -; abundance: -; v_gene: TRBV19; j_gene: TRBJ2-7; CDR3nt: TGTGCCAGTAGTATAGTGGCGGGTTCTCCCTACGAGCAGTACTTC; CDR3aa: CASSIVAGSPYEQYF
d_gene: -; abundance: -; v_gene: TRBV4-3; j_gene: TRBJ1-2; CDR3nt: TGCGCCAGCAGCCAGGGCCGAATCCTGAACTATGGCTACACCTTC; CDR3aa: CASSQGRILNYGYTF
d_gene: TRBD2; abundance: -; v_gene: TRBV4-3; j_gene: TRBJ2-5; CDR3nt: TGCGCCAGCAGCCTCTCAGCGGGGGAGACCCAGTACTTC; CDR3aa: CASSLSAGETQYF
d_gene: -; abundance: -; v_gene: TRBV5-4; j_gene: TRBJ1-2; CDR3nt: TGTGCCAGCAGCTTGGTGGGATCCTATGGCTACACCTTC; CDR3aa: CASSLVGSYGYTF
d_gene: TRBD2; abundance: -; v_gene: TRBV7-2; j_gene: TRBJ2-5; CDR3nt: TGTGCCAGCAGCTTAGCAAGACTAGCGGCACAAGAGACCCAGTACTTC; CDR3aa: CASSLARLAAQETQYF
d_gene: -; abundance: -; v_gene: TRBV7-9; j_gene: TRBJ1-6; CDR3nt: TGTGCCAGCAGCACCAGGGGAAGCTCCTATAATTCACCCCTCCACTTT; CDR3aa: CASSTRGSSYNSPLHF
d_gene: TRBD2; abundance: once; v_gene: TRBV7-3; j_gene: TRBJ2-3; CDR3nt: TGTGCCAGCAGCTTAATTGGAGTGCAGCGGGGGGGCCGAACAGATACGCAGTATTTT; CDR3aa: CASSLIGVQRGGRTDTQYF
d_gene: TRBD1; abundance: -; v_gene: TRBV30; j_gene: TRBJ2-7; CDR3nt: TGTGCCTGGAAAGGGACAGGGATCGCGCAGTACTTC; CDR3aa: CAWKGTGIAQYF
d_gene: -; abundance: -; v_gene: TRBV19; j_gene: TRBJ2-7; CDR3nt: TGTGCCAGTAGTCTATCGACAGGTACGCTCGGGGAGCAGTACTTC; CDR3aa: CASSLSTGTLGEQYF
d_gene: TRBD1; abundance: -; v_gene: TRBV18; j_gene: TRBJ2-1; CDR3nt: TGTGCCAGCTCACTCAACAGGGGCGATGAGCAGTTCTTC; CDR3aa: CASSLNRGDEQFF
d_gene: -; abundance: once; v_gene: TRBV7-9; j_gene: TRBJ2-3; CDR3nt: TGTGCCAGCAGCTTAGAAAAGTTCTGGGGAGCCACCACAGATACGCAGTATTTT; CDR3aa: CASSLEKFWGATTDTQYF
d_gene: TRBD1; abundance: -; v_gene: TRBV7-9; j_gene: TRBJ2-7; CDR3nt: TGTGCCAGCAGCGGTGGACAGGGGGCTAACGAGCAGTACTTC; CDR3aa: CASSGGQGANEQYF
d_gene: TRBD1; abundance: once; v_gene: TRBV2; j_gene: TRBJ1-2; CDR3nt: TGTGCCAGCAGGGCCGGGACAGTACCGACTGCCTATGGCTACACCTTC; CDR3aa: CASRAGTVPTAYGYTF
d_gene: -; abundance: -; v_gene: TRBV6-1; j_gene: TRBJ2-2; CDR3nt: TGTGCCAGCAGTGAAGATAGGGTCGGGGAGCTGTTTTTT; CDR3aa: CASSEDRVGELFF
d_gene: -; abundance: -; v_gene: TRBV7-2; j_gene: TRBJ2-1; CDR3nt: TGTGCCAGCAGCCCTGGGAATGAGCAGTTCTTC; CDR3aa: CASSPGNEQFF
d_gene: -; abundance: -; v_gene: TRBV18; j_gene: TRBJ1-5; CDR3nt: TGTGCCAGCTCACCGGGTACTGGGCTTCAGCCCCAGCATTTT; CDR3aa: CASSPGTGLQPQHF
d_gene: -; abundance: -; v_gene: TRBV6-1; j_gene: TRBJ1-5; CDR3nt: TGTGCCAGCAGTGAGAGGAGGGATCAGCCCCAGCATTTT; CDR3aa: CASSERRDQPQHF
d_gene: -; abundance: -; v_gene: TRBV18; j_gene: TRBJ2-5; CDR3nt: TGTGCCAGCTCACCGAAATATGAGTCGGGCCAGTACCAAGAGACCCAGTACTTC; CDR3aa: CASSPKYESGQYQETQYF
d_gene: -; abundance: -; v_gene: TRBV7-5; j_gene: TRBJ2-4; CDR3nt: TGTGCCAGAAGCTTAGCGGCGGGAGGGGGCAAAAACATTCAGTACTTC; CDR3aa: CARSLAAGGGKNIQYF
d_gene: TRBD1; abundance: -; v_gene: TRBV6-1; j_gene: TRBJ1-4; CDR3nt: TGTGCCAGCAGTGAAGAGGGGGGACAGAAACTGTTTTTT; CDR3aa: CASSEEGGQKLFF